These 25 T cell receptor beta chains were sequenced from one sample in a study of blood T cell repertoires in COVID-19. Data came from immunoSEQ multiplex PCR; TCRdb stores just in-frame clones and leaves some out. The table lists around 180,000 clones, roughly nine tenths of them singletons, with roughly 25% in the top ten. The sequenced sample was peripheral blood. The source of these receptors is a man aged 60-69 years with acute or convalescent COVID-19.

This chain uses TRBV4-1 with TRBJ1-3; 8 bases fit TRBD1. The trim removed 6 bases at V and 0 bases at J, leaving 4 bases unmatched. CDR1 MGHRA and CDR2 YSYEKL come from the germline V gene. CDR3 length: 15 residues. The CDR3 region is CASRPDRGSGNTIYF. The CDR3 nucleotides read TGCGCCAGCAGGCCCGACAGGGGCTCTGGAAACACCATATATTTT.

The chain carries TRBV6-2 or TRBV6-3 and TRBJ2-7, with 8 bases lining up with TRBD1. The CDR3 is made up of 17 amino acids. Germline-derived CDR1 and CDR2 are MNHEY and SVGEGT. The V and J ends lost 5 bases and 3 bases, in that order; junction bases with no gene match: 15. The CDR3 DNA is TGTGCCAGCAGTCGTCCCGGGACAGGACCTTTAATCTACGAGCAGTACGTC. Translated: CASSRPGTGPLIYEQYV.

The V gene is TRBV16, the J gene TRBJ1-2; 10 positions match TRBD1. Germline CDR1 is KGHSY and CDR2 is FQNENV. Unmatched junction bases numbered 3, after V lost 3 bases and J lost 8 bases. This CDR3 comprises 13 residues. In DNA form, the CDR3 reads TGTGCCAGCAGCCAGGACAGGGGGAGCGGCTACACCTTC. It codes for CASSQDRGSGYTF.

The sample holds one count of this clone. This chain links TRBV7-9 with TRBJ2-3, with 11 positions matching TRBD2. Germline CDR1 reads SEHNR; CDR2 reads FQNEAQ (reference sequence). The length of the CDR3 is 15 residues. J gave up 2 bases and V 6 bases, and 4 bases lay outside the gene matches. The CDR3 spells CASRPSGGSTDTQYF. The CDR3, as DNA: TGTGCCAGCAGGCCTAGCGGGGGGTCCACAGATACGCAGTATTTT.

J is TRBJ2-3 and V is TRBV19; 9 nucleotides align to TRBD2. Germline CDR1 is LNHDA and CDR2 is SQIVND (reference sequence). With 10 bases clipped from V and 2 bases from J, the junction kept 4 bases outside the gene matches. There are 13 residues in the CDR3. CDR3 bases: TGTGCCACTAGCGGGGTCCTCACAGATACGCAGTATTTT. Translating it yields CATSGVLTDTQYF.

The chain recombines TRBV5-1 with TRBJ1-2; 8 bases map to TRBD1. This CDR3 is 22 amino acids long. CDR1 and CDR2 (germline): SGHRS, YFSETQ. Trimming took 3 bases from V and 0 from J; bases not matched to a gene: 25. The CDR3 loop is CASSSSRTGPSLGLSANYGYTF. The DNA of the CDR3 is TGCGCCAGCAGCTCATCCCGGACAGGGCCCTCCCTGGGACTATCAGCTAACTATGGCTACACCTTC.

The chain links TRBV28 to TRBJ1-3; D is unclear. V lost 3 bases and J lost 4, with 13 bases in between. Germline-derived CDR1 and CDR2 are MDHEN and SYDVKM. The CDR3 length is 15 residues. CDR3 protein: CASSLSGLAGNTIYF. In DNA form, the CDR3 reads TGTGCCAGCAGTTTGTCGGGGTTGGCGGGAAACACCATATATTTT.

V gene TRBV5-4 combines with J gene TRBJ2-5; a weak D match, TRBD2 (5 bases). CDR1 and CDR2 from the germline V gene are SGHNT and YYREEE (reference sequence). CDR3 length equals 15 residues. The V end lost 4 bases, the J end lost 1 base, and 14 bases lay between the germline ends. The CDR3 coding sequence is TGTGCCAGCAGCACACGCTCGGGATTCCAAGAGACCCAGTACTTC. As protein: CASSTRSGFQETQYF. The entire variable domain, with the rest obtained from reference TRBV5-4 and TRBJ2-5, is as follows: ETGVTQSPTHLIKTRGQQVTLRCSSQSGHNTVSWYQQALGQGPQFIFQYYREEENGRGNFPPRFSGLQFPNYSSELNVNALELDDSALYLCASSTRSGFQETQYFGPGTRLLVL.

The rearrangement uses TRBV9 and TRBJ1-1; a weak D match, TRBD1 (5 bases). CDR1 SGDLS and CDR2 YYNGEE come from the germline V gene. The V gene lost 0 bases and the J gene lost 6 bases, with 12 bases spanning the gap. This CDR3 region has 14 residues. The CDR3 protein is CASSVVPSGAEAFF. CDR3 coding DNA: TGTGCCAGCAGCGTAGTACCTTCGGGGGCTGAAGCTTTCTTT.

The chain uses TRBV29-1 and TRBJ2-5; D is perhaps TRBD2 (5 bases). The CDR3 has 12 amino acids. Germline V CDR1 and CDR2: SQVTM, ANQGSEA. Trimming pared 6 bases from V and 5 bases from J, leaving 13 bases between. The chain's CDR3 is CSVSATGETQYF. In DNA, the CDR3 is TGCAGCGTCTCCGCGACGGGGGAGACCCAGTACTTC. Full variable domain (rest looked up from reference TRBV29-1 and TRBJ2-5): SAVISQKPSRDICQRGTSLTIQCQVDSQVTMMFWYRQQPGQSLTLIATANQGSEATYESGFVIDKFPISRPNLTFSTLTVSNMSPEDSSIYLCSVSATGETQYFGPGTRLLVL.

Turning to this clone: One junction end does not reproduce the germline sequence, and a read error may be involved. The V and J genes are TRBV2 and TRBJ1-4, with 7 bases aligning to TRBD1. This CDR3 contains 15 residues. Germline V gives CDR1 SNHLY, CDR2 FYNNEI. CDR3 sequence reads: CVSRGEVSTNEKLFF. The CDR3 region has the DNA TGTGTCAGCAGGGGGGAGGTGTCGACTAATGAAAAACTGTTTTTT.

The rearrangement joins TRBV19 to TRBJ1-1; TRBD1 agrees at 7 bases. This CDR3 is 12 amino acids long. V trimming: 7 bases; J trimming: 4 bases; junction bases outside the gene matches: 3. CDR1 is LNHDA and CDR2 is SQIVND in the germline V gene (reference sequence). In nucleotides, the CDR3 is TGTGCCAGTATTGGGGACAGCACTGAAGCTTTCTTT. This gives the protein CASIGDSTEAFF.

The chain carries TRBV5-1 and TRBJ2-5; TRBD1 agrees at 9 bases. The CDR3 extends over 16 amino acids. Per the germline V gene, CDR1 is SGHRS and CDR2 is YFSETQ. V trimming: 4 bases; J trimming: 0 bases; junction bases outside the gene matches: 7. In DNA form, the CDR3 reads TGCGCCAGCAGCGGGGGACAGGGCGGCTACCAAGAGACCCAGTACTTC. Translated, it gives CASSGGQGGYQETQYF.

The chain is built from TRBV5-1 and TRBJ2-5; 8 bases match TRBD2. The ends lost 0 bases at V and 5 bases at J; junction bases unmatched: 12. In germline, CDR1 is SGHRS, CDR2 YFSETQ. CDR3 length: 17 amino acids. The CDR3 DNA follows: TGCGCCAGCAGCTTGGAAACTAGCGGAGTTAAATTGGAGACCCAGTACTTC. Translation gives CASSLETSGVKLETQYF.

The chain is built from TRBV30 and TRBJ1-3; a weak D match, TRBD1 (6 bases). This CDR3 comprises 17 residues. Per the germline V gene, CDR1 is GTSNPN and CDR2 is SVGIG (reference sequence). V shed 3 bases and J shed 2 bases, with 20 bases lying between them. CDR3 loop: CAWSPRWGQSTGNTIYF. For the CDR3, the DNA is TGTGCCTGGAGCCCTCGATGGGGGCAATCTACTGGAAACACCATATATTTT. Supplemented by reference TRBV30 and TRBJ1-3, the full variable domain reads SQTIHQWPATLVQPVGSPLSLECTVEGTSNPNLYWYRQAAGRGLQLLFYSVGIGQISSEVPQNLSASRPQDRQFILSSKKLLLSDSGFYLCAWSPRWGQSTGNTIYFGEGSWLTVV.

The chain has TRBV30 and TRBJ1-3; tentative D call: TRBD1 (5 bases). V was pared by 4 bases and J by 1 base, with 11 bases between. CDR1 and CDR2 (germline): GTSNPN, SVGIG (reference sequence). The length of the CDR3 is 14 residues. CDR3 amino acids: CAWINGGSGNTIYF. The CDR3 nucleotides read TGTGCCTGGATCAACGGGGGTTCTGGAAACACCATATATTTT.

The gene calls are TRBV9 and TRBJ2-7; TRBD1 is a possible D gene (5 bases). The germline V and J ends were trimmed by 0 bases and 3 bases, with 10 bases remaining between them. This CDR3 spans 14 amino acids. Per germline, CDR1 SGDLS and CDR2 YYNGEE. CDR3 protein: CASSVGRQYYEQYF. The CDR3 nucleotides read TGTGCCAGCAGCGTAGGGCGACAGTACTACGAGCAGTACTTC.

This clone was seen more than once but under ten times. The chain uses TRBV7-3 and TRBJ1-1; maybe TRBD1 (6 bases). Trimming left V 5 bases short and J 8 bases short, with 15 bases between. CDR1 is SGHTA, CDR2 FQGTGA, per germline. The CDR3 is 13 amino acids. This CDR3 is CASSRTGMEEAFF. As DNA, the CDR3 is TGTGCCAGCAGCCGAACAGGGATGGAAGAAGCTTTCTTT.

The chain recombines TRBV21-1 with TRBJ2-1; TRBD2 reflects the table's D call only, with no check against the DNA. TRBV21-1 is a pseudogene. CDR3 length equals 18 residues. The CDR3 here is CASSKESGRRYSNNEQFF. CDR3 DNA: TGTGCCAGCAGCAAAGAGAGCGGGAGGAGGTATTCCAACAATGAGCAGTTCTTC.

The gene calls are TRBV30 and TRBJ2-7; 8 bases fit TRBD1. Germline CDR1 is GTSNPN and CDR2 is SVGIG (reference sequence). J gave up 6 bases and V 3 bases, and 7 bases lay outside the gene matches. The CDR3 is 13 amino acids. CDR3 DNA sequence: TGTGCCTGGAGCTCCGGGACAGGCGGCGAGCAGTACTTC. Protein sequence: CAWSSGTGGEQYF.

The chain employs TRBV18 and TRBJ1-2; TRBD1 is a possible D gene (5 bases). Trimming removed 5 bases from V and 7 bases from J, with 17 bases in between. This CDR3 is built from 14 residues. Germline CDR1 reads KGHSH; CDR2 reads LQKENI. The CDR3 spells CASSAGGPLGGYTF. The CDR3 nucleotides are TGTGCCAGCTCAGCCGGGGGACCCCTCGGTGGCTACACCTTC.

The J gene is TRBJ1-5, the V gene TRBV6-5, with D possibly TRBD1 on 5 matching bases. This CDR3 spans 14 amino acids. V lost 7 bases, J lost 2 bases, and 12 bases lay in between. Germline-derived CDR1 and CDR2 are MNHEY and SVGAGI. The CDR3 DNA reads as TGTGCCAGCACCGCGGGGGGGGGCAATCAGCCCCAGCATTTT. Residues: CASTAGGGNQPQHF.

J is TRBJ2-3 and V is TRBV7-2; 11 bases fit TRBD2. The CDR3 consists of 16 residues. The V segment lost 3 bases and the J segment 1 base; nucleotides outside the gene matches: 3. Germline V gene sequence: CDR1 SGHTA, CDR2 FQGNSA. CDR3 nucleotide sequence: TGTGCCAGCAGCTTCGGGACTAGCGGAGGCACAGATACGCAGTATTTT. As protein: CASSFGTSGGTDTQYF.

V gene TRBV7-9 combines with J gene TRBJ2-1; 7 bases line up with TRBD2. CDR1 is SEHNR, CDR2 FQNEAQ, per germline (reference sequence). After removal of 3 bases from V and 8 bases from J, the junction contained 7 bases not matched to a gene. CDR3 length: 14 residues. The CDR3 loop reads CASSFPGRGHEQFF. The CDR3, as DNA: TGTGCCAGCAGCTTTCCGGGGAGGGGCCATGAGCAGTTCTTC.

CDR3 in amino acids: CASSRGLAEETQYF. The CDR3 coding sequence is TGTGCCAGCAGCCGGGGACTAGCGGAAGAGACCCAGTACTTC. The chain has TRBV11-2 and TRBJ2-5; 11 bases match TRBD2. This CDR3 region has 14 residues. The germline V gene has CDR1 SGHAT and CDR2 FQNNGV. J was trimmed by 3 bases and V by 5 bases; bases with no gene match: 2.